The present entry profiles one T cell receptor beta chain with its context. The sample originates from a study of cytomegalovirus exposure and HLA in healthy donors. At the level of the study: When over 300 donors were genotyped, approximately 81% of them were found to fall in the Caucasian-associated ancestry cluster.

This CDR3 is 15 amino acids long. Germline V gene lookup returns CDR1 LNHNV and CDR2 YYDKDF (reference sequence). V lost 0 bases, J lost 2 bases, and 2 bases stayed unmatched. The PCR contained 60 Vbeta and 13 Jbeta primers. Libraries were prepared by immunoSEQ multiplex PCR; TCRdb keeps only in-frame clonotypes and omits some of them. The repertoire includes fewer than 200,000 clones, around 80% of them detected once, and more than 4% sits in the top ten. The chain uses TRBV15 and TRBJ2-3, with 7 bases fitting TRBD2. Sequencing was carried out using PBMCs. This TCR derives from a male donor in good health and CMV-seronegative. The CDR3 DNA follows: TGTGCCACCAGCAGAGAAAGCGGGGCCACAGATACGCAGTATTTT. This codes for CATSRESGATDTQYF. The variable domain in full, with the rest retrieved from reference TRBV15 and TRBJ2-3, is DAMVIQNPRYQVTQFGKPVTLSCSQTLNHNVMYWYQQKSSQAPKLLFHYYDKDFNNEADTPDNFQSRRPNTSFCFLDIRSPGLGDTAMYLCATSRESGATDTQYFGPGTRLTVL.